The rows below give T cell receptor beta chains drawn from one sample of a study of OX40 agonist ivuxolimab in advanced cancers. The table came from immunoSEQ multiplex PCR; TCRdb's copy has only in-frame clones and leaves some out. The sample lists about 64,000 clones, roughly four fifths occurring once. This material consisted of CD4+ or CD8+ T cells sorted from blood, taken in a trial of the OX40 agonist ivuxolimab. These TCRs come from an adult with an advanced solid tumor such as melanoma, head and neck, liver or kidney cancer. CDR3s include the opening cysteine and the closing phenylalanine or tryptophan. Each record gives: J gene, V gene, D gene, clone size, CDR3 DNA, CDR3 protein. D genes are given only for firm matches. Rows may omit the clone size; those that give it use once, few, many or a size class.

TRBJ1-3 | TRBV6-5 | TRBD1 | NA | TGTGCCAGCAGTTCGACAGGGAGTGGAAACACCATATATTTT | CASSSTGSGNTIYF
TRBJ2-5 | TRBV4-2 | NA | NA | TGTGCCAGCAGCCAAGATCTCCGGGTGGCGGGGGAGACCCAGTACTTC | CASSQDLRVAGETQYF
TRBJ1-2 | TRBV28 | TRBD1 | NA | TGTGCCAGCAGGACAGGGCCCCACTATGGCTACACCTTC | CASRTGPHYGYTF
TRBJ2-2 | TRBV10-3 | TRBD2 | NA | TGTGCCATCAGTGAGTCCCCGGGACTAGCGACCGGGGAGCTGTTTTTT | CAISESPGLATGELFF
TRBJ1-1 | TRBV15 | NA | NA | TGTGCCACCAGCAGAGATCGCGTCATGAACACTGAAGCTTTCTTT | CATSRDRVMNTEAFF
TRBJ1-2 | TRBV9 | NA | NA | TGTGCCAGTCGGGTGGGGGGCCAGGGCGGCTACACCTTC | CASRVGGQGGYTF
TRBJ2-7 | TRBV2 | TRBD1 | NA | TGTGCCAGCAGTGATTTCTTTGGGGGGACAGGGGGCAACGAGCAGTACTTC | CASSDFFGGTGGNEQYF
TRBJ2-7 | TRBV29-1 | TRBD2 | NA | TGCAGCGTAGGGAAGCTAGCGGGAGCTACCTACGAGCAGTACTTC | CSVGKLAGATYEQYF
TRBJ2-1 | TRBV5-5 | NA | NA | TGTGCCACTACCGGCGGGGCGGGTCTTTCCTACAATGAGCAGTTCTTC | CATTGGAGLSYNEQFF
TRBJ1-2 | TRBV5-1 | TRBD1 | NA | TGCGCCAGCAGCTTGTCTGCCCCGGGACAGATATCCTATGGCTACACCTTC | CASSLSAPGQISYGYTF
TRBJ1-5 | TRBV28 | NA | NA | TGTGCCAGCAGCCCTCCAAGAGGGGGCAATCAGCCCCAGCATTTT | CASSPPRGGNQPQHF
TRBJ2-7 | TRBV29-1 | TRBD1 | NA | TGCAGCGTCGGACAGGGCATCTACGAGCAGTACTTC | CSVGQGIYEQYF
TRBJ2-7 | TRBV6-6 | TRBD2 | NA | TGTGCCAGCAGTTACTTAGGACTAGCTGAAACCTACGAGCAGTACTTC | CASSYLGLAETYEQYF
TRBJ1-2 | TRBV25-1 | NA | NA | TGTGCCAGCAGTGAATTCTCAAACTATGGCTACACCTTC | CASSEFSNYGYTF
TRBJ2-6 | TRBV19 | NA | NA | TGTGCCAGTACCTCGGGACTTAGAGGCTCTGGGGCCAACGTCCTGACTTTC | CASTSGLRGSGANVLTF
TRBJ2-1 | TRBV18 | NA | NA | TGTGCCAGCTCACCACGGGTTGCAGGCTATTCCTACAATGAGCAGTTCTTC | CASSPRVAGYSYNEQFF
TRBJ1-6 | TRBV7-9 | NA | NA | TGTGCCAGCAGCTCAGGGGCCGGTAATTCACCCCTCCACTTT | CASSSGAGNSPLHF
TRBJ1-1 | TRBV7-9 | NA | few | TGTGCCAGCAGCTTAAATCAGGGGTTGAGCACTGAAGCTTTCTTT | CASSLNQGLSTEAFF
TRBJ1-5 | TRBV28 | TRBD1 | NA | TGTGCCAGCAGTTTGAGGGGGCCCCGCAATCAGCCCCAGCATTTT | CASSLRGPRNQPQHF
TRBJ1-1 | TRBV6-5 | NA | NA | TGTGCCAGCAGTTACGGGGACGGATCGAACACTGAAGCTTTCTTT | CASSYGDGSNTEAFF
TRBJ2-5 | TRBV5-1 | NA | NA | TGCGCCAGCAGCTTGGGCGCCGGGACACGAGAGACCCAGTACTTC | CASSLGAGTRETQYF
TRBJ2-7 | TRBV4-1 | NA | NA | TGCGCCAGCAGCCATCCCGTTCGGGGCGGGACCTCCTACGAGCAGTACTTC | CASSHPVRGGTSYEQYF
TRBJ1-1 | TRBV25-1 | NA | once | TGTGCCAGCAGTGATAGTAGGACAGCGAACACTGAAGCTTTCTTT | CASSDSRTANTEAFF
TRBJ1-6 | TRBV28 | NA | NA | TGTGCCAGCACGCCCGCAGGGAGTAATTCACCCCTCCACTTT | CASTPAGSNSPLHF
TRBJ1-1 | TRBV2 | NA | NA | TGTGCCAGCATCGGGGTCGAAACTTTCTTT | CASIGVETFF